Below, 23 T cell receptor beta chains from the same sample are listed, as sequenced in a study of T cell responses to AZD1222 COVID-19 vaccine (TCRdb year 2021). In light of the paper, this sample's time point label describes: baseline before first vaccination. The method behind the library was the immunoSEQ multiplex PCR assay. TCRdb retrieved this table from immuneACCESS and kept in-frame rearrangements only. Not all clones are present; in checked studies, unresolved V genes account for under half, and no reason is known for the remainder. The sample yields more than 85,000 clones; roughly 88% were counted once. The ten largest clones take up roughly 2.6% of the sample. Specimen: peripheral blood, collected on day 0 of AZD1222 vaccination. All receptors derive from an adult in good health.

J is TRBJ1-5 and V is TRBV29-1; 8 bases agree with TRBD1. CDR3 length: 13 residues. Germline V gene sequence: CDR1 SQVTM, CDR2 ANQGSEA. V was pared by 4 bases and J by 5 bases, with 4 bases of the junction left unmatched. This CDR3 reads CSVADRGDQPQHF. The CDR3 coding sequence is TGCAGCGTTGCCGACAGGGGCGATCAGCCCCAGCATTTT.

The chain uses TRBV28 and TRBJ2-2; the match to TRBD2 covers 7 bases. With 10 bases clipped from V and 3 bases from J, the junction kept 20 bases outside the gene matches. The CDR3 totals 18 residues. CDR1 is MDHEN and CDR2 is SYDVKM in the germline V gene. CDR3 sequence (DNA): TGTGCCACCCTCCGCCCCCAACAGGTCGGGGGGTACACCGGGGAGCTGTTTTTT. Protein: CATLRPQQVGGYTGELFF. The whole variable domain, filled in from reference TRBV28 and TRBJ2-2, reads DVKVTQSSRYLVKRTGEKVFLECVQDMDHENMFWYRQDPGLGLRLIYFSYDVKMKEKGDIPEGYSVSREKKERFSLILESASTNQTSMYLCATLRPQQVGGYTGELFFGEGSRLTVL.

The chain combines TRBV5-1 with TRBJ1-4; D uncertain. Germline loops: CDR1 SGHRS, CDR2 YFSETQ. V lost 5 bases to trimming and J lost 6 bases, with 14 bases between them. This CDR3 comprises 14 residues. The CDR3 reads CASSSGRPDEKLFF. CDR3 nucleotide sequence: TGCGCCAGCAGTTCGGGTCGCCCCGATGAAAAACTGTTTTTT.

The chain employs TRBV27 and TRBJ2-1, with TRBD2 matching 8 bases. This CDR3 is built from 14 residues. With V trimmed by 5 bases and J by 4 bases, 4 bases remained unmatched. CDR1 and CDR2 from the germline V gene are MNHEY and SMNVEV (reference sequence). DNA of the CDR3: TGTGCCAGCAGTCTTGGGACTAGTTACAATGAGCAGTTCTTC. The encoded protein is CASSLGTSYNEQFF.

This clone was detected a few times. The chain joins TRBV6-5 to TRBJ1-2; D is ambiguous. V was trimmed by 6 bases and J by 4 bases, leaving 18 bases between them. Per germline, CDR1 MNHEY and CDR2 SVGAGI. The CDR3 runs 15 residues. The CDR3 sequence is CASSIIGRVAYGYTF. CDR3 DNA: TGTGCCAGCAGCATAATCGGGCGGGTTGCCTATGGCTACACCTTC.

This clone has only one observation. The rearrangement links TRBV13 to TRBJ1-1; perhaps TRBD1 as D (5 bases). The CDR3 runs 14 residues. Germline values: CDR1 PRHDT, CDR2 FYEKMQ (reference sequence). V gave up 0 bases and J gave up 6 bases, with 11 bases separating them. CDR3 loop: CASSLGAGVAEAFF. The CDR3 DNA sequence: TGTGCCAGCAGCTTAGGAGCGGGGGTCGCTGAAGCTTTCTTT. Complete variable domain (other parts from reference TRBV13 and TRBJ1-1): AAGVIQSPRHLIKEKRETATLKCYPIPRHDTVYWYQQGPGQDPQFLISFYEKMQSDKGSIPDRFSAQQFSDYHSELNMSSLELGDSALYFCASSLGAGVAEAFFGQGTRLTVV.

The chain links TRBV15 to TRBJ2-7; D is perhaps TRBD1 (6 bases). Germline CDR1 and CDR2: LNHNV and YYDKDF (reference sequence). The CDR3 contains 17 residues. V was trimmed by 2 bases and J by 2 bases, leaving 19 bases between them. CDR3 residues: CATSRPAGQFRPYEQYF. Written as DNA, the CDR3 is TGTGCCACCAGCAGACCCGCCGGACAGTTCCGACCCTACGAGCAGTACTTC.

This chain connects TRBV6-1 to TRBJ1-2, with D maybe TRBD1 (5 bases). Trimming pared 0 bases from V and 8 bases from J, leaving 10 bases between. CDR1 MNHNS and CDR2 SASEGT come from the germline V gene. This CDR3 spans 13 amino acids. The CDR3 DNA follows: TGTGCCAGCAGTGAAGCGGGGACGCGGGGCTACACCTTC. This sequence encodes CASSEAGTRGYTF.

This clone showed up just a few times. This chain joins TRBV5-1 and TRBJ2-2; TRBD2 is a possible D gene (5 bases). The CDR3 sequence is 14 residues long. V lost 4 bases and J lost 4, with 11 bases in between. Germline V gives CDR1 SGHRS, CDR2 YFSETQ. CDR3 amino acids: CASSTESGTGELFF. For the CDR3, the DNA is TGCGCCAGCAGCACTGAGAGCGGCACCGGGGAGCTGTTTTTT.

This clone was picked up a small number of times. The CDR3 sequence is CASSYPRLSGANVLTF. The CDR3 DNA follows: TGTGCCAGCAGTTACCCGAGACTCTCTGGGGCCAACGTCCTGACTTTC. This rearrangement joins TRBV6-2 or TRBV6-3 to TRBJ2-6; D gene unclear. Germline V gene sequence: CDR1 MNHEY, CDR2 SVGEGT. Trimming took 2 bases from V and 0 from J, leaving 8 bases between them. The CDR3 contains 16 residues.

This sequence joins TRBV4-1 and TRBJ2-1, with 8 bases fitting TRBD1. Trimming removed 5 bases from V and 10 bases from J; junction bases left unmatched: 19. Per the germline V gene, CDR1 is MGHRA and CDR2 is YSYEKL. The CDR3 is 17 residues long. The CDR3 coding sequence is TGCGCCAGCAGCGAGCCATTCCAGGGGGCGTTTCTTTGGGAGCAGTTCTTC. Encoded protein: CASSEPFQGAFLWEQFF.

The DNA of the CDR3 is TGTGCCAGCAGCTTAGCGATTGGAGGTCTTGAAGGTGAGCAGTTCTTC. Residues: CASSLAIGGLEGEQFF. This rearrangement joins TRBV7-9 to TRBJ2-1; D may be TRBD2 (5 bases). Germline CDR1 SEHNR, CDR2 FQNEAQ (reference sequence). This CDR3 has 16 amino acids. V was cut by 0 bases and J by 9 bases, with 18 bases left in between.

In its sample, this clone was seen once. This sequence joins TRBV27 and TRBJ1-1; tentatively, D is TRBD1 (6 bases). The V gene's germline CDR1 is MNHEY and CDR2 SMNVEV (reference sequence). V was clipped by 1 base and J by 5 bases, with 23 bases between them. CDR3 length: 18 amino acids. CDR3 in amino acids: CASSLFPPHRESWTEAFF. The CDR3 DNA follows: TGTGCCAGCAGTTTATTTCCACCCCACAGGGAGAGTTGGACTGAAGCTTTCTTT.

V is TRBV7-2 and J is TRBJ2-4, with a weak D call TRBD1 (5 bases). The CDR3 sequence is 15 residues long. Per germline, CDR1 SGHTA and CDR2 FQGNSA. With 1 base removed from V and 10 bases from J, the gap between germline ends came to 17 bases. The CDR3 region has the DNA TGTGCCAGCAGCTTAGGAGACCGCAGGGCCGGGATTCAGTACTTC. Protein product: CASSLGDRRAGIQYF.

The chain employs TRBV10-3 and TRBJ2-7, with 10 bases fitting TRBD1. The CDR3 consists of 12 residues. V lost 11 bases and J lost 5; bases outside the gene matches: 6. Per germline, CDR1 ENHRY and CDR2 SYGVKD. The CDR3 loop reads CALSGTGDEQYF. CDR3 nucleotides: TGTGCCCTTAGCGGGACAGGGGACGAGCAGTACTTC.

CDR3 nucleotides: TGTGCCAGCAGCCGCTCTGGAAACACCATATATTTT. Its translation is CASSRSGNTIYF. V usage is TRBV7-9 and J usage is TRBJ1-3; D is undetermined. CDR1 is SEHNR and CDR2 is FQNEAQ in the germline V gene (reference sequence). The germline V and J ends were trimmed by 5 bases and 0 bases, with 2 bases remaining between them. CDR3 length: 12 residues. The full variable domain, with the rest looked up from reference TRBV7-9 and TRBJ1-3, is DTGVSQNPRHKITKRGQNVTFRCDPISEHNRLYWYRQTLGQGPEFLTYFQNEAQLEKSRLLSDRFSAERPKGSFSTLEIQRTEQGDSAMYLCASSRSGNTIYFGEGSWLTVV.

A single count supports this clone. CDR3 bases: TGTGCCAGCAGCCAAGCCAGGGGAAATCAGCCCCAGCATTTT. Translation gives CASSQARGNQPQHF. The chain couples TRBV3-1 (or the pseudogene TRBV3-2) to TRBJ1-5, with a tentative D call TRBD1 (6 bases). The germline V and J ends were trimmed by 1 base and 4 bases, with 8 bases remaining between them. Germline V CDR1 and CDR2: LGHDT, YNNKEL (reference sequence). The CDR3 has 14 amino acids.

The rearrangement uses TRBV9 and TRBJ1-2; no clear D gene. V lost 0 bases to trimming and J lost 5 bases, with 11 bases between them. Germline V CDR1 and CDR2: SGDLS, YYNGEE. The CDR3 is 14 amino acids. CDR3 coding DNA: TGTGCCAGCAGCGTAGGAAGGCAGAGATATGGCTACACCTTC. Its protein is CASSVGRQRYGYTF.

V and J are TRBV28 and TRBJ1-5, with unresolved D. CDR3 length: 17 amino acids. The germline V gene has CDR1 MDHEN and CDR2 SYDVKM. V gave up 1 base and J gave up 0 bases, with 13 bases separating them. CDR3 in amino acids: CASSLSGRPDSNQPQHF. In nucleotides, the CDR3 is TGTGCCAGCAGTTTATCTGGACGACCTGATAGCAATCAGCCCCAGCATTTT.

The chain is built from TRBV28 and TRBJ2-5; D possibly matches TRBD1 or TRBD2 (5 bases each). Germline CDR1 and CDR2: MDHEN and SYDVKM. V was trimmed by 6 bases and J by 0 bases, leaving 14 bases between them. CDR3 length equals 15 residues. CDR3 region: CASSGRDRYQETQYF. The CDR3 DNA reads TGTGCCAGCAGCGGCCGGGACCGGTACCAAGAGACCCAGTACTTC.

J is TRBJ1-1 and V is TRBV11-2, with a possible D match to TRBD1 (5 bases). Germline V lookup: CDR1 SGHAT, CDR2 FQNNGV. V lost 6 bases to trimming and J lost 1 base, with 15 bases between them. CDR3 length: 15 amino acids. The CDR3 spells CASRRPGQSNTEAFF. The CDR3 nucleotides read TGTGCCAGCAGGCGGCCGGGGCAGTCGAACACTGAAGCTTTCTTT.

On this clone itself: Distinct nucleotide sequences in the sample also encode this CDR3. The chain recombines TRBV28 with TRBJ1-2; D remains ambiguous. The V end lost 6 bases, the J end lost 2 bases, and 7 bases lay between the germline ends. The CDR3 has 12 residues. Looked up from germline, CDR1 is MDHEN and CDR2 is SYDVKM. CDR3 loop: CASSPQNYGYTF. The CDR3 nucleotides read TGTGCCAGCAGCCCCCAGAACTATGGCTACACCTTC.

The genes are TRBV5-1 and TRBJ1-1; 11 bases line up with TRBD1. The CDR3 length is 15 residues. The germline gives CDR1 SGHRS, CDR2 YFSETQ. V was clipped by 4 bases and J by 5 bases; unmatched bases: 7. DNA of the CDR3: TGCGCCAGCAGCCGCAGGACAGGGGGCGCGACTGAAGCTTTCTTT. Amino acid sequence: CASSRRTGGATEAFF.